This TCR beta chain stems from a study of T cell responses to AZD1222 COVID-19 vaccine. Sequencing used immunoSEQ multiplex PCR; TCRdb keeps in-frame clones, though not all of them. The data hold fewer than 200,000 clones, with approximately 92% observed a single time. The V and J ends lost 4 bases and 9 bases respectively, with 7 bases between them. Germline lookup yields CDR1 SQVTM and CDR2 ANQGSEA. The CDR3 has 10 amino acids. The sequence derives from an adult in good health. The rearrangement joins TRBV29-1 to TRBJ2-1; D may be TRBD1 (5 bases). Material: peripheral blood, obtained on day 0 of AZD1222 vaccination. The CDR3 loop is CSVVDSEQFF. The CDR3 region has the DNA TGCAGCGTTGTCGACAGTGAGCAGTTCTTC.